This T cell receptor beta chain originates from a study of a mutant IDH1 vaccine in newly diagnosed glioma (dated by TCRdb to the early 2020s). The study in broad terms: Eight vaccinations were administered to patients in weeks 1, 3, 5, 7, 11, 15, 19 and 23, corresponding to visits V03 through V10. Before enrollment, patients had received standard therapy of radiotherapy alone, temozolomide alone, or radiochemotherapy with temozolomide; most received the combination. Vaccination began 4-6 weeks after radiotherapy alone, or alongside temozolomide cycles in the chemotherapy-containing groups. Longitudinal TCRB deep sequencing was performed for roughly 27 treated patients wherever samples were available for exploratory analyses. Peripheral blood samples were drawn at six visits, namely V03 (baseline), V05, V07, V10, V12 and V13. Of the roughly 34 treated patients, approximately 60% were male and 37.5% were female, and a mean age of roughly 41 years was recorded. Results the study describes overall, beyond this receptor: Immune responses induced by the vaccine were seen in more than 85% of patients across multiple MHC alleles. No apparent relationship was observed between pseudoprogression and alterations in the top peripheral T cell clonotypes detected by TCRB sequencing. Availability determined which PBMC samples were chosen for TCRB deep sequencing. The authors stated that sample limitations prevented analyses of patient blood samples from being reproduced.

In the paper's terms, the time point label means: week 5, during vaccination. A 20-mer mutant IDH1 peptide at 300 micrograms in Montanide made up each vaccine dose, which was injected subcutaneously together with topical imiquimod. Donors had newly diagnosed WHO grade 3 or 4 IDH1-mutant astrocytomas with loss of nuclear ATRX. The samples were drawn from NOA16, a multicentre, single-arm, open-label phase I trial in Germany that tested a mutant IDH1 peptide vaccine in humans for the first time. Genomic DNA for TCRB sequencing was extracted from EDTA blood using the DNeasy Blood and Tissue Kit. The junction shows trimming of 3 bases on V and 3 bases on J, and the gene matches do not reach 2 bases of it. CDR1 LGHNA and CDR2 YSLEER were looked up in the germline V gene. CDR3 length: 14 amino acids, cysteine to phenylalanine. Only the CDR3 part of the read is kept: 42 bases, read in frame from the first base.

In the case of this clone: Its antigen is unknown. No much larger clonotype is one base removed from it; base qualities were not supplied.

Library preparation used the immunoSEQ multiplex PCR assay. The hsTCRB Kit was used according to the manufacturer's protocol to amplify rearranged TCR beta chain sequences. TCRB libraries were sequenced on an Illumina MiSeq. From the authors' description of their analysis: The proprietary platform of the kit vendor was used for demultiplexing, trimming and gene mapping. TCRdb took over this immuneACCESS table, retaining in-frame rearrangements with V and J assigned. Such tables are incomplete; in checked studies, under half of the missing clones stem from an unresolved V gene, and the remainder is unexplained. V and J calls and clone size follow that table, whereas D and trimming were derived from the DNA. This sample gives around 25,000 clones in total; 79% of them show up just once. Less than 9.5% of the sample comes from the top ten.

The rearrangement joined TRBV4-3 to TRBJ1-1, with TRBD1 identical over 9 junction bases. The clonotype comes from a man aged 40-55 years with glioma. Some clones in this sample may be carry-over from other donors' samples. The sequenced sample was PBMCs, obtained from a glioma patient whose treatment included an IDH1 peptide vaccine. CDR3 loop: CASSQDRGHTEAFF. The nucleotide sequence reads TGCGCCAGCAGCCAGGACAGGGGACACACTGAAGCTTTCTTT.